The 6 T cell receptor beta chains presented below share a single source sample, sequenced in a study of cytomegalovirus exposure and HLA in healthy donors. PCR involved 60 Vbeta and 13 Jbeta primers. Profiling relied on immunoSEQ multiplex PCR, and the TCRdb table lists in-frame clones only, not all of them. The sample carries some 130,000 clones, 80% recorded once. Sequenced material: PBMCs. The receptor source for this set is a male donor in good health and CMV-seropositive.

The chain links TRBV25-1 to TRBJ1-2; 9 bases align to TRBD1. V lost 2 bases, J lost 4 bases, and 8 bases stayed unmatched. Germline CDR1 and CDR2: MGHDK and SYGVNS. This CDR3 region has 16 residues. The CDR3 here is CASSEPGGQGLYGYTF. The CDR3 DNA follows: TGTGCCAGCAGTGAACCGGGAGGACAGGGGCTCTATGGCTACACCTTC.

The V gene is TRBV5-4, the J gene TRBJ2-5; 8 bases map to TRBD2. The CDR3 extends over 14 amino acids. Germline CDR1 is SGHNT and CDR2 is YYREEE (reference sequence). After removal of 0 bases from V and 3 bases from J, the junction contained 1 base not matched to a gene. The DNA of the CDR3 is TGTGCCAGCAGCTTGGGACTAGCGAAAGAGACCCAGTACTTC. Its protein product is CASSLGLAKETQYF. Full variable domain (remainder filled in from reference TRBV5-4 and TRBJ2-5): ETGVTQSPTHLIKTRGQQVTLRCSSQSGHNTVSWYQQALGQGPQFIFQYYREEENGRGNFPPRFSGLQFPNYSSELNVNALELDDSALYLCASSLGLAKETQYFGPGTRLLVL.

The chain joins TRBV6-6 to TRBJ2-7, with 10 bases lining up with TRBD1. The germline V gene encodes CDR1 MNHNY and CDR2 SVGAGI (reference sequence). V dropped 7 bases and J dropped 6; count of bases not matched to a gene: 6. CDR3 length: 13 residues. The CDR3 region is CASTLTGGGEQYF. CDR3 nucleotides: TGTGCCAGCACTCTGACAGGGGGCGGCGAGCAGTACTTC.

The rearrangement links TRBV18 to TRBJ1-2; the D is unclear. Trimming removed 0 bases from V and 4 bases from J, with 12 bases in between. The CDR3 length is 15 residues. CDR1 and CDR2 from the germline V gene are KGHSH and LQKENI. The CDR3 protein is CASSPPSGQSYGYTF. The CDR3 DNA follows: TGTGCCAGCTCACCACCGAGTGGGCAGAGCTATGGCTACACCTTC.

CDR3 amino acids: CASSSPLTSANTGELFF. The CDR3 nucleotides are TGTGCCAGCAGTTCACCATTGACTAGCGCGAACACCGGGGAGCTGTTTTTT. The J gene is TRBJ2-2, the V gene TRBV28, with 8 bases matching TRBD2. The germline gives CDR1 MDHEN, CDR2 SYDVKM. With 4 bases clipped from V and 0 bases from J, the junction kept 7 bases outside the gene matches. This CDR3 has 17 amino acids.

This sequence joins TRBV7-9 and TRBJ2-5; D is undetermined. The J call may be mistaken, given a closer DNA end match to TRBJ2-7. The germline gives CDR1 SEHNR, CDR2 FQNEAQ (reference sequence). The CDR3 runs to 16 residues. CDR3 in DNA: TGTGCCAGCAGCTCAGTTAATGGAGTCTCCTCCTACGAGCAGTACTTC. This codes for CASSSVNGVSSYEQYF.